The clone carrying this TCR beta chain appeared many times. What it recognizes is unknown. The data are from a study of T-cell reconstitution after alpha-beta-depleted transplantation in children. Overall study findings and caveats: About two months after transplant, alpha-beta T cells reportedly came from several hundred expanded graft clones. Counts and diversity of T cells one year after transplant came mostly from newly produced T cells.

Germline V CDR1 and CDR2: KGHDR, SFDVKD. The trim removed 3 bases at V and 8 bases at J, leaving 8 bases unmatched. This CDR3 has 15 residues. It was with unique molecular identifiers that the TCRbeta library was prepared. From the PCR reads, TCRdb called clonotypes with MiXCR, one entry per CDR3 protein. Found here are 150,000 to 250,000 distinct CDR3 sequences, 6.3% of them singletons; the top ten hold roughly 4.7%. Sequenced here: PBMCs, sampled before TCRalphabeta/CD19-depleted stem cell transplant. The V gene is TRBV24-1, the J gene TRBJ2-1; 8 bases match TRBD1. This TCR came from a girl under three years old with combined immunodeficiency, due to receive a stem cell transplant. CDR3 in amino acids: CATSDPGTGTYEQFF. CDR3 bases: TGTGCCACCAGTGATCCTGGGACAGGCACTTATGAGCAGTTCTTC.